This TCR beta chain was identified during a study of cytomegalovirus exposure and HLA in healthy donors. Trimming shortened V by 1 base and J by 7 bases, and 7 bases separated the two germline ends. The CDR3 loop spans 11 amino acids. Per germline, CDR1 DFQATT and CDR2 SNEGSKA (reference sequence). The PCR contained 60 Vbeta and 13 Jbeta primers. The repertoire was sequenced with immunoSEQ multiplex PCR; TCRdb's copy has only in-frame clones and lacks some. The sample contains 150,000 or so clones, around 73% of which appear only once. The V and J genes are TRBV20-1 and TRBJ1-2; D is uncertain. Input material: PBMCs. The clonotype originates from a woman aged 18-29 years in good health and CMV-seronegative. The CDR3 sequence is CSARAPGGYTF. CDR3 DNA: TGCAGTGCTAGAGCCCCGGGTGGCTACACCTTC.